This T cell receptor (beta chain) comes out of a study of pediatric ulcerative colitis. General observations from the study: Ulcerative colitis patients shared more blood-rectal clones than controls. Two rectal CDR3 clonotypes occurred in all ulcerative colitis patients. Acute severe colitis showed lower rectal diversity from clonal expansions.

This clone was seen only a few times. Its cognate antigen is unknown. During colonoscopy, one to two rectal pinch biopsies were collected. The protocol was immunoSEQ multiplex PCR, while the TCRdb copy is restricted to in-frame clones and leaves out a portion. Among about 35,000 clones listed, around 80% were seen once. V shed 2 bases and J shed 11 bases, with 12 bases lying between them. The germline CDR1 and CDR2 sequences are SNHLY and FYNNEI. The CDR3 is 12 amino acids. The TCR sequence derives from a boy aged 5-17 years with mild ulcerative colitis. V gene TRBV2 combines with J gene TRBJ1-1, with D perhaps TRBD1 (5 bases). The specimen sequenced was gut tissue. CDR3 in amino acids: CASSEWGMVAFF. CDR3 DNA: TGTGCCAGCAGTGAATGGGGGATGGTGGCTTTCTTT.